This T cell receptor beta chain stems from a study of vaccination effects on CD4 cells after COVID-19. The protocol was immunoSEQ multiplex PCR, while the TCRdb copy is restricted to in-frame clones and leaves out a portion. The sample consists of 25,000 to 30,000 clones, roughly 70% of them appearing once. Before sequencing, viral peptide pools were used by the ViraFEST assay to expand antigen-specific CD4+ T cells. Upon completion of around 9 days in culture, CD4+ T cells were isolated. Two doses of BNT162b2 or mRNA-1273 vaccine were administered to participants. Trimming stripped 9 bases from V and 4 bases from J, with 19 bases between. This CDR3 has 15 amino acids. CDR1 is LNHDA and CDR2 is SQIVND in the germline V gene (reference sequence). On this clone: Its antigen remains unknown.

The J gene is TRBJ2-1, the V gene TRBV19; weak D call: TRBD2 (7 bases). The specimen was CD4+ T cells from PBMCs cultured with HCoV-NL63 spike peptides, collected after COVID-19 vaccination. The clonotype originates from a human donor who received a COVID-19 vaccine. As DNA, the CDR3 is TGTGCCAGCAAAAACCCGGGGGGCCCGTACAATGAGCAGTTCTTC. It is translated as CASKNPGGPYNEQFF. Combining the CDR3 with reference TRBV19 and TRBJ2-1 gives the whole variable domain DGGITQSPKYLFRKEGQNVTLSCEQNLNHDAMYWYRQDPGQGLRLIYYSQIVNDFQKGDIAEGYSVSREKKESFPLTVTSAQKNPTAFYLCASKNPGGPYNEQFFGPGTRLTVL.